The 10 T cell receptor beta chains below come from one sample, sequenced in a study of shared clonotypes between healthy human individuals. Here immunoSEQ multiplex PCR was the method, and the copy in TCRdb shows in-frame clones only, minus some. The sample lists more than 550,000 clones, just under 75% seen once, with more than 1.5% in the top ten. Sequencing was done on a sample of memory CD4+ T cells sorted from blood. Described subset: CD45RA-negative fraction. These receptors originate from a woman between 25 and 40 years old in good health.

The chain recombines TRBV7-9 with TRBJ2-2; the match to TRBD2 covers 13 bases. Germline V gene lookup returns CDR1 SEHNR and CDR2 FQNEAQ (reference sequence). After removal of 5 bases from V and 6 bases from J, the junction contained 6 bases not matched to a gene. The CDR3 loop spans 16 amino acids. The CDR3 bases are TGTGCCAGCAGCCTACTAGCGGGAGGGCCGGCCGGGGAGCTGTTTTTT. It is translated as CASSLLAGGPAGELFF.

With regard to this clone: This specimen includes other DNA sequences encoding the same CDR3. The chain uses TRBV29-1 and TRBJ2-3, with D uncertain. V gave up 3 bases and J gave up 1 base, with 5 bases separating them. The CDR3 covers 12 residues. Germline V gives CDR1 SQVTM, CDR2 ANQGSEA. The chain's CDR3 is CSVDSGTDTQYF. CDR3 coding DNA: TGCAGCGTTGACTCGGGCACAGATACGCAGTATTTT.

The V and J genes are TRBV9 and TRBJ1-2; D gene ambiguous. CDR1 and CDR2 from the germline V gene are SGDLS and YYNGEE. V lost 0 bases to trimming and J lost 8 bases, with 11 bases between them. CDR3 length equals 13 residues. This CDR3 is CASSVDGEGGYTF. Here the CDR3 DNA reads TGTGCCAGCAGCGTAGACGGGGAGGGAGGCTACACCTTC.

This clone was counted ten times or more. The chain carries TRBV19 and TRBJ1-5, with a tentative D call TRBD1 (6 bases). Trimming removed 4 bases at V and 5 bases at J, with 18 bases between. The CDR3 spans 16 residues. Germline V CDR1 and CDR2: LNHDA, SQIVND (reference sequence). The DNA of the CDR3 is TGTGCCAGTAGTAGCACCCCGTCAGGGGCCCATCAGCCCCAGCATTTT. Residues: CASSSTPSGAHQPQHF.

CDR3 bases: TGTGCCAGCAGCTTCGGGGGCAGGTACACCTTC. It translates to CASSFGGRYTF. The chain carries TRBV5-6 and TRBJ1-2; tentatively, D is TRBD1 (6 bases). The V gene lost 2 bases and the J gene lost 11 bases, with 10 bases spanning the gap. The CDR3 covers 11 residues. CDR1 is SGHDT and CDR2 is YYEEEE in the germline V gene.

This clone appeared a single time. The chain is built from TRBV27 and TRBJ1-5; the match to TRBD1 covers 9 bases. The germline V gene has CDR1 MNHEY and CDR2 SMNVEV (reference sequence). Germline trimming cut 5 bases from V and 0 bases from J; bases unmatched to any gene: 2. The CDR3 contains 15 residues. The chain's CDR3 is CASSKDRGSNQPQHF. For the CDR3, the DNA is TGTGCCAGCAGTAAGGACAGGGGTAGCAATCAGCCCCAGCATTTT.

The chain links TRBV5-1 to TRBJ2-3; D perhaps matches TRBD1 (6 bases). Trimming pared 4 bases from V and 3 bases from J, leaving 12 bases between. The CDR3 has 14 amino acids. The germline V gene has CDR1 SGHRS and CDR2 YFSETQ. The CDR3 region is CASSTRDKTDTQYF. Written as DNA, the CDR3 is TGCGCCAGCAGCACCCGGGACAAGACAGATACGCAGTATTTT.

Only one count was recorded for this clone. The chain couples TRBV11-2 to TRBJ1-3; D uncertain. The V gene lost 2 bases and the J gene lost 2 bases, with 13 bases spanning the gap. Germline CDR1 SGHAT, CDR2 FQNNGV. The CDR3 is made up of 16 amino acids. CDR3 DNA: TGTGCCAGCAGCTTAAATGTCCTGACAACTGGAAACACCATATATTTT. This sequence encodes CASSLNVLTTGNTIYF. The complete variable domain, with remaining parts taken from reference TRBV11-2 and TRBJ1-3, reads EAGVAQSPRYKIIEKRQSVAFWCNPISGHATLYWYQQILGQGPKLLIQFQNNGVVDDSQLPKDRFSAERLKGVDSTLKIQPAKLEDSAVYLCASSLNVLTTGNTIYFGEGSWLTVV.

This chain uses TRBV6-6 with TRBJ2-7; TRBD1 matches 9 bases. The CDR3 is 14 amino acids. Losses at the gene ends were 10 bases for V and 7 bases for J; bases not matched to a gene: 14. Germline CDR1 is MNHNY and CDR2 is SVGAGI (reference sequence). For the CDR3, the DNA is TGTGCCACGAGCCCGGGACAGGGAACATATGAGCAGTACTTC. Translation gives CATSPGQGTYEQYF.

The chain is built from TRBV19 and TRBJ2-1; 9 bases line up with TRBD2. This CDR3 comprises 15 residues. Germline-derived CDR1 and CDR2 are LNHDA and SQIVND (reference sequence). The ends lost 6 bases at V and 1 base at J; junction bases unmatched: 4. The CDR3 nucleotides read TGTGCCAGTAGGTTAGCGGGAGTGTCCTACAATGAGCAGTTCTTC. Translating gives CASRLAGVSYNEQFF. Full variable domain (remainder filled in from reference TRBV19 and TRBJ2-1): DGGITQSPKYLFRKEGQNVTLSCEQNLNHDAMYWYRQDPGQGLRLIYYSQIVNDFQKGDIAEGYSVSREKKESFPLTVTSAQKNPTAFYLCASRLAGVSYNEQFFGPGTRLTVL.